A single sample gave rise to the 8 T cell receptor beta chains below, sequenced in a study of blood T cell repertoires in COVID-19 (dated by TCRdb to 2018 to 2021). Libraries were prepared through the immunoSEQ multiplex PCR assay. The table comes from immuneACCESS by way of TCRdb, which keeps in-frame sequences with V and J called. Part of the clones is missing from these tables; in studies checked, under half for an unresolved V gene and the rest for unknown reasons. This sample holds about 100,000 clones; about 80% were observed only once. The top ten clonotypes cover approximately 30% of the sample. Sequencing used peripheral blood. The receptor source for this set is a man in his 70s with active or convalescent COVID-19.

V usage is TRBV5-4 and J usage is TRBJ2-7, with D perhaps matching TRBD1 (5 bases). There are 14 residues in the CDR3. Trimming left V 0 bases short and J 1 base short, with 8 bases between. CDR1 and CDR2 (germline): SGHNT, YYREEE (reference sequence). CDR3 bases: TGTGCCAGCAGCTTGGGGCAGGGTTCCTACGAGCAGTACTTC. Protein sequence: CASSLGQGSYEQYF.

The chain links TRBV5-4 to TRBJ1-6, with D maybe TRBD1 (6 bases). The V gene lost 1 base and the J gene lost 7 bases, with 12 bases spanning the gap. Germline V gene data show CDR1 as SGHNT and CDR2 as YYREEE (reference sequence). This CDR3 has 15 amino acids. CDR3 amino acids: CASSLPGVGNSPLHF. The CDR3 DNA follows: TGTGCCAGCAGCTTGCCAGGGGTAGGGAATTCACCCCTCCACTTT.

The V gene is TRBV19, the J gene TRBJ2-7, with TRBD1 identical over 7 bases. There are 14 residues in the CDR3. Germline lookup yields CDR1 LNHDA and CDR2 SQIVND (reference sequence). V was clipped by 3 bases and J by 2 bases; unmatched bases: 4. CDR3 loop: CASSIGQETYEQYF. In DNA form, the CDR3 reads TGTGCCAGTAGTATTGGACAGGAAACCTACGAGCAGTACTTC. Full variable domain (missing parts from reference TRBV19 and TRBJ2-7): DGGITQSPKYLFRKEGQNVTLSCEQNLNHDAMYWYRQDPGQGLRLIYYSQIVNDFQKGDIAEGYSVSREKKESFPLTVTSAQKNPTAFYLCASSIGQETYEQYFGPGTRLTVT.

The chain joins TRBV7-3 to TRBJ2-1, with 8 bases aligning to TRBD1. Looked up from germline, CDR1 is SGHTA and CDR2 is FQGTGA. V trimming: 5 bases; J trimming: 6 bases; junction bases outside the gene matches: 6. The CDR3 is made up of 14 amino acids. CDR3 loop: CASSLQGATNEQFF. The CDR3 DNA reads as TGTGCCAGCAGCCTCCAGGGGGCGACCAATGAGCAGTTCTTC. Complete variable domain (other parts from reference TRBV7-3 and TRBJ2-1): GAGVSQTPSNKVTEKGKYVELRCDPISGHTALYWYRQSLGQGPEFLIYFQGTGAADDSGLPNDRFFAVRPEGSVSTLKIQRTERGDSAVYLCASSLQGATNEQFFGPGTRLTVL.

This clone came up a few times. The rearrangement uses TRBV15 and TRBJ2-2; 7 nucleotides align to TRBD1. The CDR3 is 15 amino acids. CDR1 LNHNV and CDR2 YYDKDF come from the germline V gene (reference sequence). Germline trimming cut 3 bases from V and 3 bases from J; bases unmatched to any gene: 4. For the CDR3, the DNA is TGTGCCACCAGCAGGGGAGACAGGGACACCGGGGAGCTGTTTTTT. It encodes CATSRGDRDTGELFF.

This sequence joins TRBV18 and TRBJ1-2; maybe TRBD1 (6 bases). Germline V gene lookup returns CDR1 KGHSH and CDR2 LQKENI. CDR3 length: 14 amino acids. Trimming took 8 bases from V and 6 from J, leaving 19 bases between them. Here the CDR3 DNA reads TGTGCCAGCCCGTGGGGGCTGGGTAGAAATGGCTACACCTTC. It is translated as CASPWGLGRNGYTF.

The chain links TRBV4-2 to TRBJ2-2; 7 nucleotides align to TRBD1. J gave up 6 bases and V 0 bases, and 4 bases lay outside the gene matches. Germline V lookup: CDR1 LGHNA, CDR2 YNFKEQ. This CDR3 comprises 15 residues. The CDR3 sequence is CASSQDRTGSGELFF. Written as DNA, the CDR3 is TGTGCCAGCAGCCAAGATAGGACAGGATCCGGGGAGCTGTTTTTT.

The chain links TRBV4-2 to TRBJ2-1; TRBD1 matches at 8 bases. Germline CDR1 reads LGHNA; CDR2 reads YNFKEQ. V shed 0 bases and J 6 bases; nucleotides not matched to a gene: 4. The CDR3 consists of 15 residues. CDR3 loop: CASSQDWTGTNEQFF. The CDR3 bases are TGTGCCAGCAGCCAAGATTGGACAGGGACCAATGAGCAGTTCTTC.